The T cell receptor (beta chain) under discussion was sequenced for a study of blood T cell repertoires in COVID-19. Study context: Sample material is recorded as cDNA or gDNA derived from T cells, B-cell-depleted T cells, or PBMCs.

Germline V gives CDR1 LNHDA, CDR2 SQIVND (reference sequence). The CDR3 covers 17 residues. Between the trimmed V and J ends, which lost 5 bases and 0 bases, there was a span of 17 bases. Authors' data handling: Estimation of nucleated cell counts was performed using reference gene primer amplification. Generated by immunoSEQ multiplex PCR, the TCRdb table keeps only in-frame clones and is missing some. V and J calls and clone size are as listed in that table; D and trimming were resolved from the DNA. This sample carries tens of thousands of clones, roughly 80% of them seen once, and the ten largest clones take 6.9%. Seattle enrolled patients during active infection and tracked them longitudinally.

This receptor was taken from a man in his thirties or forties with COVID-19, enrolled during active disease. V and J are TRBV19 and TRBJ1-5, with D perhaps matching TRBD1 (5 bases). Sequencing used peripheral blood. The CDR3 loop is CASSLRRDDSSNQPQHF. CDR3 DNA: TGTGCCAGTAGTCTGCGGAGGGACGATTCTAGCAATCAGCCCCAGCATTTT. Using reference TRBV19 and TRBJ1-5 for the parts outside the CDR3, the full variable domain is DGGITQSPKYLFRKEGQNVTLSCEQNLNHDAMYWYRQDPGQGLRLIYYSQIVNDFQKGDIAEGYSVSREKKESFPLTVTSAQKNPTAFYLCASSLRRDDSSNQPQHFGDGTRLSIL.